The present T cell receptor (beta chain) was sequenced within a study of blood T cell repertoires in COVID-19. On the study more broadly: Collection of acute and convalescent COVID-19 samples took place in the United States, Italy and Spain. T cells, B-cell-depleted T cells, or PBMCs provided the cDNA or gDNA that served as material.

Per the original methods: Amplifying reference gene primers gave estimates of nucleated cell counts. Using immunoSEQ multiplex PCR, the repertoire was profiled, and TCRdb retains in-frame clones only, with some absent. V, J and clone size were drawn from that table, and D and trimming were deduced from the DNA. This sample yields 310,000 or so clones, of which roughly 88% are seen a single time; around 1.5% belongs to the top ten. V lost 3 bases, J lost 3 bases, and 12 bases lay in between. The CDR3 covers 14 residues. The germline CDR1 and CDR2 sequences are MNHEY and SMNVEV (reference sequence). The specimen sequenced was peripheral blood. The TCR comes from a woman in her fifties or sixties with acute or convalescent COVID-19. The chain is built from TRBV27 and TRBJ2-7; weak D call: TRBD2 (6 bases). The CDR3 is CASSFGGKHYEQYF. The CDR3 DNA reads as TGTGCCAGCAGTTTCGGGGGAAAACACTACGAGCAGTACTTC.